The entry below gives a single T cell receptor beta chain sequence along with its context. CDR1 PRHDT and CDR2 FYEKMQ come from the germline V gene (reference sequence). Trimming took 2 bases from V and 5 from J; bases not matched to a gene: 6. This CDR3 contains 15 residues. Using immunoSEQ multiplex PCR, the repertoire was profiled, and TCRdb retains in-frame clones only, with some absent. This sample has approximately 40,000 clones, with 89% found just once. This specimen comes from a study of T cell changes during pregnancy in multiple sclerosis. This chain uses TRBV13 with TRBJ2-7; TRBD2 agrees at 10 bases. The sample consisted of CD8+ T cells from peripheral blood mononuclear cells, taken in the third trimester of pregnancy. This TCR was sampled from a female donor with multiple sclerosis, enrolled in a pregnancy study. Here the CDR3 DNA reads TGTGCCAGCAGCTTACTAAGCGGGAGGGCCCACGAGCAGTACTTC. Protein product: CASSLLSGRAHEQYF. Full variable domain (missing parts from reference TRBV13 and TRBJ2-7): AAGVIQSPRHLIKEKRETATLKCYPIPRHDTVYWYQQGPGQDPQFLISFYEKMQSDKGSIPDRFSAQQFSDYHSELNMSSLELGDSALYFCASSLLSGRAHEQYFGPGTRLTVT.